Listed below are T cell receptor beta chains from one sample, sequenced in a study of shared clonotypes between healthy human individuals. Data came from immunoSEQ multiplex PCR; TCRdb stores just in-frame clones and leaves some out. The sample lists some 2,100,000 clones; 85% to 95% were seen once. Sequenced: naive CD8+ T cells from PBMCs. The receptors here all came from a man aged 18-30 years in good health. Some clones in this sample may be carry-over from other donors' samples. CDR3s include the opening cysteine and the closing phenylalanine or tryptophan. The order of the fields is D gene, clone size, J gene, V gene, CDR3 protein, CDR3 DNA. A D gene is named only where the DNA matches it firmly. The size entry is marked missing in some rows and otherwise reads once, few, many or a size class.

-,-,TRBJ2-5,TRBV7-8,CASSSEDRPPWGYF,TGTGCCAGCAGCTCCGAGGACAGACCACCTTGGGGGTACTTC
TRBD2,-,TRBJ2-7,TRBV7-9,CASSPRLAGTYEQYF,TGTGCCAGCAGCCCAAGACTAGCGGGGACCTACGAGCAGTACTTC
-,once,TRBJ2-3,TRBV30,CAWSGAGRTDTQYF,TGTGCCTGGAGTGGGGCAGGGAGGACAGATACGCAGTATTTT
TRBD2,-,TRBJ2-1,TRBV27,CASHAVAGVYYNEQFF,TGTGCCAGCCACGCGGTAGCGGGAGTTTACTACAATGAGCAGTTCTTC
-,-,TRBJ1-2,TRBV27,CASRTGTTYGYTF,TGTGCCAGCAGAACGGGGACAACCTATGGCTACACCTTC
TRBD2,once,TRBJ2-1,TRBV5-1,CASSPGLAYNEQFF,TGCGCCAGCAGTCCCGGACTAGCCTACAATGAGCAGTTCTTC
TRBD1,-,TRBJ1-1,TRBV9,CASSAAQGAGAEAFF,TGTGCCAGCAGCGCAGCCCAGGGGGCCGGCGCTGAAGCTTTCTTT
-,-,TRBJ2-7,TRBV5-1,CASSFLPQGLGARAEGAPYEQYF,TGCGCCAGCAGCTTCCTTCCGCAGGGCTTGGGGGCAAGGGCGGAAGGGGCGCCCTACGAGCAGTACTTC
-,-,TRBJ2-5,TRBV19,CASRSGLQETQYF,TGTGCCAGTAGATCAGGGCTTCAAGAGACCCAGTACTTC
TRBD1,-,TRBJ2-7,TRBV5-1,CASSLGQGTGEQYF,TGCGCCAGCAGCTTGGGACAGGGTACGGGCGAGCAGTACTTC
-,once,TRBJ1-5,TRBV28,CASSPQGGNQPQHF,TGTGCCAGCAGTCCACAGGGAGGCAATCAGCCCCAGCATTTT
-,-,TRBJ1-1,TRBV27,CASSLVGRGTEAFF,TGTGCCAGCAGTTTAGTTGGGCGAGGAACTGAAGCTTTCTTT
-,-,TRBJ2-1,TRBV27,CASSPGIEQFF,TGTGCCAGCAGCCCAGGTATTGAGCAGTTCTTC
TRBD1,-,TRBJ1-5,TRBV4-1,CASSQGLTGRVGQPQHF,TGCGCCAGCAGCCAGGGCTTGACAGGGCGGGTCGGTCAGCCCCAGCATTTT
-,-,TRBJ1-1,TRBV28,CASSFRAARNTEAFF,TGTGCCAGCAGTTTTCGGGCAGCCAGGAACACTGAAGCTTTCTTT
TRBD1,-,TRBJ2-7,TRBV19,CASSTGTGGSYEQYF,TGTGCCAGTAGTACGGGGACAGGGGGGTCCTACGAGCAGTACTTC
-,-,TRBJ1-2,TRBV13,CASSLLTGLNYGYTF,TGTGCCAGCAGCTTACTTACAGGTCTTAACTATGGCTACACCTTC
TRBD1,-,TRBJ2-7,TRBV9,CASSVGDRELYEQYF,TGTGCCAGCAGCGTAGGGGACAGGGAACTCTACGAGCAGTACTTC
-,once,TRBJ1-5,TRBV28,CASSLETREREPQHF,TGTGCCAGCAGTTTGGAGACAAGAGAAAGAGAGCCCCAGCATTTT
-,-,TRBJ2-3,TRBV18,CASSPQKMTNTDTQYF,TGTGCCAGCTCACCACAGAAGATGACTAACACAGATACGCAGTATTTT
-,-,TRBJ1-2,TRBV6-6,CASRATNYGYTF,TGTGCCAGCAGAGCTACTAACTATGGCTACACCTTC
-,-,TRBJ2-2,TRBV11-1,CASNAGGSGELFF,TGTGCCAGCAACGCCGGCGGCTCCGGGGAGCTGTTTTTT
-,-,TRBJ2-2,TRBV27,CASSLSPRGELFF,TGTGCCAGCAGTTTATCCCCGAGGGGGGAGCTGTTTTTT
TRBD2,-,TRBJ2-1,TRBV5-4,CASSFSAGGPNEQFF,TGTGCCAGCAGCTTTTCGGCGGGAGGGCCAAATGAGCAGTTCTTC
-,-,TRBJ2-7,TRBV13,CASSHNQRTGYYEQYF,TGTGCCAGCAGCCACAACCAGCGCACCGGATACTACGAGCAGTACTTC
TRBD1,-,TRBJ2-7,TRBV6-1,CASIGQGPTPYEQYF,TGTGCCAGCATCGGACAGGGACCGACACCCTACGAGCAGTACTTC
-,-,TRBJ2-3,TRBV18,CASSPARKDTQYF,TGTGCCAGCTCCCCCGCCAGAAAAGATACGCAGTATTTT
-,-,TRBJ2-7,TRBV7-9,CASSSRTESYEQYF,TGTGCCAGCAGCTCCCGGACGGAGAGCTACGAGCAGTACTTC
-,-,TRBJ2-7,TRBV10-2,CASSEYLSYEQYF,TGCGCCAGCAGTGAATATCTCTCCTACGAGCAGTACTTC